This TCR beta chain stems from a study of patients and donors after allogeneic stem cell transplantation. This clonotype was found many times. MiXCR, applied by TCRdb to the RT-PCR reads, yields one record per CDR3 protein. The profile shows some 880,000 distinct CDR3 sequences, around 17% of them singletons. CDR3 size: 14 residues. Unmatched junction bases numbered 5, after V lost 6 bases and J lost 2 bases. The chain recombines TRBV12-3 or TRBV12-4 with TRBJ2-3; 7 positions match TRBD2. The receptor was derived from a human donor who was either an allogeneic HSCT recipient or a stem cell or donor lymphocyte infusion donor (not recorded which). It is not recorded whose cells these are; they may come from a transplant donor. Sequenced sample: blood, either unsorted or a sorted T cell fraction (not recorded which). The chain's CDR3 is CASSPGLNTDTQYF. For the CDR3, the DNA is TGTGCCAGCAGCCCGGGACTAAACACAGATACGCAGTATTTT.